Below, 3 T cell receptor beta chains from the same sample are listed, as sequenced in a study of CD8 T cells in Susac syndrome. When the RNA was reverse transcribed, random hexamers were used with an input of roughly 0.45 to 1 ug. TCRdb re-derived calls from the immunoSEQ multiplex PCR reads in MiXCR, one entry per CDR3 protein. The sample has 400,000 to 550,000 distinct CDR3 sequences; around 83% are singletons. Sequences were obtained from CD8+ T cells from PBMCs. The receptors stem from a human donor with multiple sclerosis.

J is TRBJ1-1 and V is TRBV3-1; the D is unclear. CDR3 length: 16 amino acids. Per germline, CDR1 LGHDT and CDR2 YNNKEL (reference sequence). Trimming took 0 bases from V and 5 from J, leaving 16 bases between them. The CDR3 nucleotides are TGTGCCAGCAGCCAAGATCCAGAGGGAAGCGGAACTGAAGCTTTCTTT. Its protein is CASSQDPEGSGTEAFF.

This chain links TRBV19 with TRBJ2-2; D call uncertain. From germline, CDR1 is LNHDA and CDR2 SQIVND (reference sequence). The ends were cut back, 5 bases at V and 7 bases at J, with 17 bases in the middle. CDR3 length equals 15 residues. For the CDR3, the DNA is TGTGCCAGTAGTCTAACCGGGTCCTGGGGCGGGGAGCTGTTTTTT. Its protein is CASSLTGSWGGELFF.

The rearrangement joins TRBV7-9 to TRBJ1-5, with a tentative D call TRBD1 (6 bases). V was shortened by 2 bases and J by 3 bases, with 8 bases between the two germline ends. This CDR3 is 14 amino acids long. In germline, CDR1 is SEHNR, CDR2 FQNEAQ (reference sequence). The DNA for the CDR3 is TGTGCCAGCAGCTTAACAGGGATCAATCAGCCCCAGCATTTT. Residues: CASSLTGINQPQHF.